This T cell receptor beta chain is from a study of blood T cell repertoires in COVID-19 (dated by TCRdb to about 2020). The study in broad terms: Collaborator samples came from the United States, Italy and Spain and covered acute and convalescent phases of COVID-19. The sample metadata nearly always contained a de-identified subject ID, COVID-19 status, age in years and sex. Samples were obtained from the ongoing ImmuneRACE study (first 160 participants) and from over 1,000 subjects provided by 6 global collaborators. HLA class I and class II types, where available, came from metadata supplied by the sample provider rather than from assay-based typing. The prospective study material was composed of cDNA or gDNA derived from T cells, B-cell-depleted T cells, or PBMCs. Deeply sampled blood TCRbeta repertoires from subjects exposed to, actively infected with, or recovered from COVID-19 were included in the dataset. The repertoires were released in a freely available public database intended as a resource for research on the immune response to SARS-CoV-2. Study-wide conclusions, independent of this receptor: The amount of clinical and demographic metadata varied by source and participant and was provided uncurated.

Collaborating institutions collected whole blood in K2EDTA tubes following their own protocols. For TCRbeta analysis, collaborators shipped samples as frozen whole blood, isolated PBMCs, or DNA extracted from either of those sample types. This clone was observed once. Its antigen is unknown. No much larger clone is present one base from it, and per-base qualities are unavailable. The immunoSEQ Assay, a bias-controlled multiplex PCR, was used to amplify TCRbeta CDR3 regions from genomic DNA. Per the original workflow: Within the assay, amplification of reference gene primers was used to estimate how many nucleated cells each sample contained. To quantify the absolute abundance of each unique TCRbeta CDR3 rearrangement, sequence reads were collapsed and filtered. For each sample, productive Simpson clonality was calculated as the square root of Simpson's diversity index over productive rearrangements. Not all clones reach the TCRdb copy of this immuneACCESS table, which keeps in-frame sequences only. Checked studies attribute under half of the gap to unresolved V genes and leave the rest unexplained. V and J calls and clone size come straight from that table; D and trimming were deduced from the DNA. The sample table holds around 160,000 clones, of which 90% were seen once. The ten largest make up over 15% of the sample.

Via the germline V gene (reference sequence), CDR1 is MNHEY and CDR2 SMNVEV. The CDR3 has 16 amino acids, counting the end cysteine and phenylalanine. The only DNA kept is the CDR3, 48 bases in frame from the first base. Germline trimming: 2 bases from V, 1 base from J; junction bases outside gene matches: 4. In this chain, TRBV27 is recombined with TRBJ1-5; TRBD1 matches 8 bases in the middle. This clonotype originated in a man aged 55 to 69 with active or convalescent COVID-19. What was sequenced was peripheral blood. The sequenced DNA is TGTGCCAGCAGTTTACACAGGGGGTCGAGCAATCAGCCCCAGCATTTT. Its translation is CASSLHRGSSNQPQHF.